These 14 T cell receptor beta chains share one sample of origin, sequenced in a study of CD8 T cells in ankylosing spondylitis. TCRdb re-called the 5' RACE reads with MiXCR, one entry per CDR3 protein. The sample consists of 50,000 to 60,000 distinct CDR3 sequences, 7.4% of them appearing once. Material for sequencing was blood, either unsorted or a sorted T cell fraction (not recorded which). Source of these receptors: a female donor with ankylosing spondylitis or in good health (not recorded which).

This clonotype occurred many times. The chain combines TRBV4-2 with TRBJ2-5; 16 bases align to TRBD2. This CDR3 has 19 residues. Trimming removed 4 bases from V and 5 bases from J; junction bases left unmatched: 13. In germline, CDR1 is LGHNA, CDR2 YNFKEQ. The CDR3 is CASSPQPGLAGGPGETQYF. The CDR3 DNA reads TGTGCCAGCAGCCCACAGCCGGGACTAGCGGGGGGGCCGGGTGAGACCCAGTACTTC.

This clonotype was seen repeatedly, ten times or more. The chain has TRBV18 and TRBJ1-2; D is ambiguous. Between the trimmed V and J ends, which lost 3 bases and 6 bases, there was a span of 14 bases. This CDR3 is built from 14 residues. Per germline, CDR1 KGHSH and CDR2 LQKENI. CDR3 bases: TGTGCCAGCTCACCGCCTGAGACGGTTCATGGCTACACCTTC. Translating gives CASSPPETVHGYTF.

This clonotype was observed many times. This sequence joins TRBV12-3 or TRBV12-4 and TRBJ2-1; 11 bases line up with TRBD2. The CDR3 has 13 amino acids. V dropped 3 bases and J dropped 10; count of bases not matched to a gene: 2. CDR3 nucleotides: TGTGCCAGCAGTTTGACTAGCGGGGTAGAGCAGTTCTTC. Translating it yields CASSLTSGVEQFF.

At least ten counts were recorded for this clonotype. CDR3 DNA: TGCAGTGCTAGACTAGCGGTCTCCTACGAGCAGTACGTC. Protein: CSARLAVSYEQYV. The chain couples TRBV20-1 to TRBJ2-7; 7 bases map to TRBD2. This CDR3 comprises 13 residues. Looked up from germline, CDR1 is DFQATT and CDR2 is SNEGSKA (reference sequence). V trimming: 2 bases; J trimming: 0 bases; junction bases outside the gene matches: 1.

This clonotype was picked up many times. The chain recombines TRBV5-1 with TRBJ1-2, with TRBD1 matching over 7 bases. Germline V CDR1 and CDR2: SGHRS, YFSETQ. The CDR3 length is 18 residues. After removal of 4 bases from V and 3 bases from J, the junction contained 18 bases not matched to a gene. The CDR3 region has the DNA TGCGCCAGCAGCCCCCGACAGGGAACTCAAAAGGCTTACTATGGCTACACCTTC. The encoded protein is CASSPRQGTQKAYYGYTF. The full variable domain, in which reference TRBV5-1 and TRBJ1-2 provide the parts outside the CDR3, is KAGVTQTPRYLIKTRGQQVTLSCSPISGHRSVSWYQQTPGQGLQFLFEYFSETQRNKGNFPGRFSGRQFSNSRSEMNVSTLELGDSALYLCASSPRQGTQKAYYGYTFGSGTRLTVV.

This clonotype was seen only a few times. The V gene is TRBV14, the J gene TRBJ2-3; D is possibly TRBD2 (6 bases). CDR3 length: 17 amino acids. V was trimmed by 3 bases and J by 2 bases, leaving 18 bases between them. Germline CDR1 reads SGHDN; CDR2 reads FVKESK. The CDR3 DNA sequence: TGTGCCAGCAGCCAGGATGGGGTGGCTAGCGCCACAGATACGCAGTATTTT. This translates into CASSQDGVASATDTQYF.

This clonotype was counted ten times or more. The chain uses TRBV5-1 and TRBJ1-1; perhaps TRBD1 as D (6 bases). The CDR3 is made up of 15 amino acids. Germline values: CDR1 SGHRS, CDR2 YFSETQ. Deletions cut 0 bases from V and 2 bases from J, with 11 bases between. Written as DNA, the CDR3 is TGCGCCAGCAGCTTGGGGGGACAACCTAACACTGAAGCTTTCTTT. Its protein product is CASSLGGQPNTEAFF.

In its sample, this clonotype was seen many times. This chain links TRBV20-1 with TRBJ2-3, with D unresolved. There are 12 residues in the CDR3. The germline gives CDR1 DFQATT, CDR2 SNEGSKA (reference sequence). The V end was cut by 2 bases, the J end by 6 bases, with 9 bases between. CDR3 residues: CSARRASDTQYF. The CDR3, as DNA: TGCAGTGCTAGAAGGGCTAGTGATACGCAGTATTTT.

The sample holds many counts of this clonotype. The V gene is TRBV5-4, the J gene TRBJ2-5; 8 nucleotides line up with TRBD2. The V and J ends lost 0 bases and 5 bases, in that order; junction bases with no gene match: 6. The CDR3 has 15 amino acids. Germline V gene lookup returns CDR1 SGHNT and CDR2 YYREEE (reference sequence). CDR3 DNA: TGTGCCAGCAGCTTGGCGGGGGGGCCTCGGGAGACCCAGTACTTC. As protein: CASSLAGGPRETQYF.

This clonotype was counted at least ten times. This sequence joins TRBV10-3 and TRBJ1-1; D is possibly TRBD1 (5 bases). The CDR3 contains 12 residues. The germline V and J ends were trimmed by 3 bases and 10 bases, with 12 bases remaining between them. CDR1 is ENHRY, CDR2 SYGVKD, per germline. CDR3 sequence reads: CAISEGTAIAFF. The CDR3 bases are TGTGCCATCAGTGAAGGGACGGCGATAGCTTTCTTT.

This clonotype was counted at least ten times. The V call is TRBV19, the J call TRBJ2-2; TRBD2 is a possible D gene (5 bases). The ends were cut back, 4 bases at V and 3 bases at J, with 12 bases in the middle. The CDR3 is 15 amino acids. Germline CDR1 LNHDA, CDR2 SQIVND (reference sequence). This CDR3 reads CASSKRVSDTGELFF. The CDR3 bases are TGTGCCAGTAGTAAGAGGGTTTCCGACACCGGGGAGCTGTTTTTT.

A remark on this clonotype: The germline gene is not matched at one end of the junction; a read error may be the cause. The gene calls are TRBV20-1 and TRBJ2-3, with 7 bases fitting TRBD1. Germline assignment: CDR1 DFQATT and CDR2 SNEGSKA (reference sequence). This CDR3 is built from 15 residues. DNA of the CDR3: TGCTGTGCAGGACAGGCTCCGGGCAAGGCAGATACGCAGTATTTT. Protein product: CCAGQAPGKADTQYF.

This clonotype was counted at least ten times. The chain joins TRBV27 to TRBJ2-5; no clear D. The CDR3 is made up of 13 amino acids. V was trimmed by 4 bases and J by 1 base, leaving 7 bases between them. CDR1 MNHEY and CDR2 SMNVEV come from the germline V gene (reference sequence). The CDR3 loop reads CASSSPPQETQYF. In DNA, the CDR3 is TGTGCCAGCAGTTCCCCCCCCCAAGAGACCCAGTACTTC.

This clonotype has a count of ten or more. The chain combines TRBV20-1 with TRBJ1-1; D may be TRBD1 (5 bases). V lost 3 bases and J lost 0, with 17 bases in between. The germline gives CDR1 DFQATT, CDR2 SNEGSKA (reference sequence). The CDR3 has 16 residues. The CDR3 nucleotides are TGCAGTGCTAGCGATACAGGATCCATCATGAACACTGAAGCTTTCTTT. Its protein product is CSASDTGSIMNTEAFF.